This TCR beta chain was identified in a study of blood T cell repertoires in COVID-19. Turning to the study itself: Researchers got acute and convalescent COVID-19 samples from the United States, Italy and Spain. Sources were T cells, B-cell-depleted T cells, or PBMCs; the material itself was cDNA or gDNA.

The Seattle site enrolled patients during active infection and followed them longitudinally. Only a few counts were recorded for this clone. In the source study's methods: Cell counts per sample came from amplifying reference gene primers. Profiled with immunoSEQ multiplex PCR; TCRdb holds only in-frame clones, not every one. For V, J and clone size, that table is used; D and trimming come from the DNA. The data show roughly 170,000 clones, with around 79% seen just once and more than 7% held by the top ten. This clonotype originated in a woman in her fifties or sixties with COVID-19, enrolled during active disease. Sequencing was performed on peripheral blood.

The CDR3: CASSLDTGSGANVLTF. CDR3 in DNA: TGTGCCAGCAGCTTAGACACGGGCTCTGGGGCCAACGTCCTGACTTTC. The gene calls are TRBV11-3 and TRBJ2-6, with D hard to call. V was cut by 0 bases and J by 0 bases, with 6 bases left in between. Germline V gene sequence: CDR1 SGHNT, CDR2 YENEEA. The CDR3 consists of 16 residues. Full variable domain (rest looked up from reference TRBV11-3 and TRBJ2-6): EAGVVQSPRYKIIEKKQPVAFWCNPISGHNTLYWYLQNLGQGPELLIRYENEEAVDDSQLPKDRFSAERLKGVDSTLKIQPAELGDSAVYLCASSLDTGSGANVLTFGAGSRLTVL.